These 32 T cell receptor beta chains were all obtained from the same sample, sequenced in a study of T cell clonotyping in hematopoietic cell transplantation. Profiled with immunoSEQ multiplex PCR; TCRdb holds only in-frame clones, not every one. The repertoire holds approximately 8,000 clones, with 66% as singletons. The sample here was peripheral blood mononuclear cells, taken 100 days after allogeneic stem cell transplant. These receptors came from a male patient between 60 and 69 years old who had an allogeneic stem cell transplant from an unrelated donor, so the T cells may come from the graft donor. Some clones in this sample may be carry-over from other donors' samples.

V gene TRBV11-2 combines with J gene TRBJ1-5; D may be TRBD1 (6 bases). Germline lookup yields CDR1 SGHAT and CDR2 FQNNGV. The germline V and J ends were trimmed by 1 base and 7 bases, with 8 bases remaining between them. The CDR3 has 13 amino acids. CDR3 residues: CASSLGGGQPQHF. The CDR3 DNA is TGTGCCAGCAGCTTAGGAGGGGGACAGCCCCAGCATTTT.

This clone was found once. J is TRBJ2-5 and V is TRBV7-6; no firm D call. This CDR3 is built from 12 residues. Trimming stripped 6 bases from V and 5 bases from J, with 10 bases between. Germline V CDR1 and CDR2: SGHVS, FNYEAQ. CDR3 DNA sequence: TGTGCCAGCAGTCACGACGGGGAGACCCAGTACTTC. It encodes CASSHDGETQYF.

The V call is TRBV19, the J call TRBJ2-2, with D tentatively TRBD1 (6 bases). The CDR3 extends over 16 amino acids. From germline, CDR1 is LNHDA and CDR2 SQIVND (reference sequence). V lost 6 bases, J lost 4 bases, and 18 bases lay in between. The CDR3 nucleotides are TGTGCCAGTAGCCTTCAGGCAGGGGCTTTCACCGGGGAGCTGTTTTTT. Encoded protein: CASSLQAGAFTGELFF. Full variable domain (outside the CDR3, taken from reference TRBV19 and TRBJ2-2): DGGITQSPKYLFRKEGQNVTLSCEQNLNHDAMYWYRQDPGQGLRLIYYSQIVNDFQKGDIAEGYSVSREKKESFPLTVTSAQKNPTAFYLCASSLQAGAFTGELFFGEGSRLTVL.

The rearrangement joins TRBV10-1 to TRBJ2-1; 7 bases agree with TRBD1. V lost 5 bases to trimming and J lost 7 bases; unmatched junction nucleotides: 8. Germline CDR1 WNHNN, CDR2 SYGVQD (reference sequence). The CDR3 runs to 14 residues. The CDR3 loop is CASSSDRDKNEQFF. DNA for the CDR3: TGCGCCAGCAGTTCCGACAGGGATAAGAATGAGCAGTTCTTC.

CDR3 sequence: CASSDITGVSHQPQHF. CDR3 nucleotide sequence: TGCGCCAGCAGTGATATAACAGGAGTGAGTCATCAGCCCCAGCATTTT. The J gene is TRBJ1-5, the V gene TRBV10-2; D may be TRBD1 (5 bases). The germline gives CDR1 WSHSY, CDR2 SAAADI. Trimming left V 3 bases short and J 5 bases short, with 17 bases between. The CDR3 has 16 residues.

This clone has just a few counts. J is TRBJ1-2 and V is TRBV29-1; a weak D match, TRBD1 (6 bases). Trimming shortened V by 7 bases and J by 6 bases, and 12 bases separated the two germline ends. CDR3 length: 11 residues. The germline V gene has CDR1 SQVTM and CDR2 ANQGSEA. CDR3 bases: TGCAGCGCCTCAGAGGGGGATGGCTACACCTTC. Its protein product is CSASEGDGYTF. Looking up the rest from reference TRBV29-1 and TRBJ1-2 gives the full variable domain: SAVISQKPSRDICQRGTSLTIQCQVDSQVTMMFWYRQQPGQSLTLIATANQGSEATYESGFVIDKFPISRPNLTFSTLTVSNMSPEDSSIYLCSASEGDGYTFGSGTRLTVV.

This chain links TRBV7-2 with TRBJ2-3; TRBD1 might be the D (7 bases). This CDR3 is 14 amino acids long. V was clipped by 5 bases and J by 5 bases, with 14 bases between them. Per the germline V gene, CDR1 is SGHTA and CDR2 is FQGNSA. CDR3 sequence: CASSTPQGGDTQYF. The CDR3 nucleotides are TGTGCCAGCAGCACGCCTCAGGGGGGAGATACGCAGTATTTT.

The chain is built from TRBV7-2 and TRBJ1-2, with a tentative D call TRBD1 (6 bases). Germline CDR1 and CDR2: SGHTA and FQGNSA. CDR3 length: 15 residues. The V end was cut by 5 bases, the J end by 8 bases, with 21 bases between. The CDR3 DNA is TGTGCCAGCAGCGATCGCCCCAGGGGTACTATCGGCTACACCTTC. Translating gives CASSDRPRGTIGYTF.

This clone was observed a handful of times. The J gene is TRBJ1-1, the V gene TRBV27, with 7 nucleotides matching TRBD1. The CDR3 is 13 amino acids. Germline-derived CDR1 and CDR2 are MNHEY and SMNVEV (reference sequence). With V trimmed by 1 base and J by 12 bases, 8 bases remained unmatched. For the CDR3, the DNA is TGTGCCAGCAGTTTATTGGGACAGACGGAACCTTTCTTT. This codes for CASSLLGQTEPFF.

The chain joins TRBV6-1 to TRBJ1-2; a possible D gene is TRBD1 (5 bases). Germline CDR1 and CDR2: MNHNS and SASEGT. The CDR3 consists of 14 residues. Trimming took 3 bases from V and 4 from J, leaving 12 bases between them. CDR3 in amino acids: CASSELGDGYGYTF. The CDR3 DNA sequence: TGTGCCAGCAGTGAGTTGGGGGACGGCTATGGCTACACCTTC.

This chain joins TRBV7-9 and TRBJ1-5, with D possibly TRBD1 on 5 matching bases. The length of the CDR3 is 14 residues. Germline V gene data show CDR1 as SEHNR and CDR2 as FQNEAQ (reference sequence). Deletions cut 5 bases from V and 4 bases from J, with 12 bases between. The chain's CDR3 is CASSKDSANQPQHF. CDR3 in DNA: TGTGCCAGCAGCAAAGACAGCGCTAATCAGCCCCAGCATTTT.

The V call is TRBV5-1, the J call TRBJ2-6, with D perhaps TRBD2 (6 bases). V lost 4 bases and J lost 4, with 18 bases in between. The germline CDR1 and CDR2 sequences are SGHRS and YFSETQ. The CDR3 has 17 residues. CDR3 protein: CASSRQPSAGGANVLTF. DNA of the CDR3: TGCGCCAGCAGCCGCCAACCAAGCGCGGGAGGGGCCAACGTCCTGACTTTC. The full variable domain, its missing parts supplied by reference TRBV5-1 and TRBJ2-6, is KAGVTQTPRYLIKTRGQQVTLSCSPISGHRSVSWYQQTPGQGLQFLFEYFSETQRNKGNFPGRFSGRQFSNSRSEMNVSTLELGDSALYLCASSRQPSAGGANVLTFGAGSRLTVL.

The chain uses TRBV7-2 and TRBJ1-1; weak D call: TRBD1 (5 bases). V lost 5 bases and J lost 11, with 15 bases in between. CDR1 is SGHTA, CDR2 FQGNSA, per germline. The CDR3 covers 12 residues. In nucleotides, the CDR3 is TGTGCCAGCAGCCCTGGCGGGGGTGGGGCTTTCTTT. This codes for CASSPGGGGAFF.

This rearrangement joins TRBV11-2 to TRBJ2-7; 12 nucleotides align to TRBD1. J gave up 3 bases and V 0 bases, and 3 bases lay outside the gene matches. This CDR3 has 16 amino acids. CDR1 and CDR2 (germline): SGHAT, FQNNGV. The CDR3 is CASSLDRDRGLYEQYF. DNA of the CDR3: TGTGCCAGCAGCTTAGACCGGGACAGGGGGCTCTACGAGCAGTACTTC.

This clone has only a few counts. The chain joins TRBV6-1 to TRBJ2-7, with 11 bases identical to TRBD1. Per the germline V gene, CDR1 is MNHNS and CDR2 is SASEGT. The CDR3 has 15 amino acids. V trimming: 3 bases; J trimming: 5 bases; junction bases outside the gene matches: 6. The CDR3 DNA is TGTGCCAGCAGTGAGCGGACAGGGGGCGGAAACGAGCAGTACTTC. As protein: CASSERTGGGNEQYF.

By share of the sample, this clone is medium-sized. V is TRBV27 and J is TRBJ2-2; D may be TRBD2 (6 bases). Germline V gene lookup returns CDR1 MNHEY and CDR2 SMNVEV (reference sequence). Trimming took off 3 bases at V and 2 bases at J, with 16 bases between the two ends. The CDR3 runs 17 residues. The CDR3 coding sequence is TGTGCCAGCAGTTTGCTGGATAGCGGAATTAACACCGGGGAGCTGTTTTTT. This sequence encodes CASSLLDSGINTGELFF.

The chain combines TRBV11-3 with TRBJ2-1, with 12 positions matching TRBD2. J was trimmed by 7 bases and V by 4 bases; bases with no gene match: 5. Germline CDR1 SGHNT, CDR2 YENEEA. The CDR3 is 15 amino acids. CDR3 sequence reads: CASSSLAGGPNEQFF. CDR3 bases: TGTGCCAGCAGCTCGCTAGCGGGAGGGCCGAATGAGCAGTTCTTC. Combining the CDR3 with reference TRBV11-3 and TRBJ2-1 gives the whole variable domain EAGVVQSPRYKIIEKKQPVAFWCNPISGHNTLYWYLQNLGQGPELLIRYENEEAVDDSQLPKDRFSAERLKGVDSTLKIQPAELGDSAVYLCASSSLAGGPNEQFFGPGTRLTVL.

The table lists this clone with a few counts. V is TRBV18 and J is TRBJ1-1, with D maybe TRBD1 (5 bases). Germline V CDR1 and CDR2: KGHSH, LQKENI. The CDR3 covers 14 residues. V was clipped by 3 bases and J by 3 bases, with 11 bases between them. CDR3: CASSPSGGDTEAFF. The CDR3 DNA sequence: TGTGCCAGCTCACCTTCGGGGGGAGACACTGAAGCTTTCTTT.

This clone was seen a few times. This chain joins TRBV11-3 and TRBJ1-5; D is undetermined. The CDR3 length is 13 residues. The germline CDR1 and CDR2 sequences are SGHNT and YENEEA. The ends were cut back, 1 base at V and 5 bases at J, with 6 bases in the middle. The CDR3 loop reads CASSLGRYQPQHF. Written as DNA, the CDR3 is TGTGCCAGCAGCTTAGGGAGATATCAGCCCCAGCATTTT. Drawing the rest from reference TRBV11-3 and TRBJ1-5, the complete variable domain is EAGVVQSPRYKIIEKKQPVAFWCNPISGHNTLYWYLQNLGQGPELLIRYENEEAVDDSQLPKDRFSAERLKGVDSTLKIQPAELGDSAVYLCASSLGRYQPQHFGDGTRLSIL.

This chain connects TRBV5-1 to TRBJ1-3, with D hard to call. This CDR3 has 14 residues. V was trimmed by 2 bases and J by 2 bases, leaving 8 bases between them. Germline CDR1 reads SGHRS; CDR2 reads YFSETQ. This CDR3 reads CASSFSEPGNTIYF. Written as DNA, the CDR3 is TGCGCCAGCAGCTTCAGTGAGCCTGGAAACACCATATATTTT.

The chain joins TRBV27 to TRBJ2-5; D is undetermined. CDR1 and CDR2 from the germline V gene are MNHEY and SMNVEV (reference sequence). This CDR3 is 13 amino acids long. The V end was cut by 4 bases, the J end by 1 base, with 7 bases between. The CDR3 nucleotides are TGTGCCAGCAGTTCCGGTTTCCAAGAGACCCAGTACTTC. This codes for CASSSGFQETQYF.

The chain links TRBV5-1 to TRBJ2-6, with D perhaps matching TRBD1 or TRBD2 (5 bases each). The CDR3 length is 17 residues. Per germline, CDR1 SGHRS and CDR2 YFSETQ. The V gene lost 0 bases and the J gene lost 0 bases, with 10 bases spanning the gap. The CDR3 here is CASSLEIGTSGANVLTF. The CDR3 DNA is TGCGCCAGCAGCTTGGAGATAGGGACCTCTGGGGCCAACGTCCTGACTTTC.

J is TRBJ1-2 and V is TRBV6-5; D is uncertain. V was shortened by 0 bases and J by 4 bases, with 9 bases between the two germline ends. CDR1 and CDR2 (germline): MNHEY, SVGAGI. CDR3 size: 14 residues. In nucleotides, the CDR3 is TGTGCCAGCAGTTACTCGATGTCCATCTATGGCTACACCTTC. Encoded protein: CASSYSMSIYGYTF.

The CDR3 DNA is TGTGCCAGCAGCTTTTATACGGGACAGGGGGCGGGTGAAGCTTTCTTT. It codes for CASSFYTGQGAGEAFF. The chain links TRBV11-2 to TRBJ1-1, with TRBD1 matching 12 bases. Germline lookup yields CDR1 SGHAT and CDR2 FQNNGV. This CDR3 region has 16 residues. J was trimmed by 7 bases and V by 3 bases; bases with no gene match: 9.

The J gene is TRBJ1-6, the V gene TRBV27, with a tentative D call TRBD1 (6 bases). Trimming took off 1 base at V and 5 bases at J, with 12 bases between the two ends. The CDR3 contains 16 residues. CDR1 and CDR2 (germline): MNHEY, SMNVEV (reference sequence). The CDR3 DNA reads as TGTGCCAGCAGTTTATTCTTGGGGGCCGATAATTCACCCCTCCACTTT. Protein product: CASSLFLGADNSPLHF.

Details on this clone: The same CDR3 also results from other DNA sequences found in this sample. This chain links TRBV11-2 with TRBJ1-1; D unclear. CDR1 and CDR2 (germline): SGHAT, FQNNGV. V lost 3 bases, J lost 0 bases, and 8 bases lay in between. The CDR3 has 14 amino acids. CDR3 region: CASSFAGMNTEAFF. CDR3 DNA: TGTGCCAGCAGCTTCGCAGGTATGAACACTGAAGCTTTCTTT. Looking up the rest from reference TRBV11-2 and TRBJ1-1 gives the full variable domain: EAGVAQSPRYKIIEKRQSVAFWCNPISGHATLYWYQQILGQGPKLLIQFQNNGVVDDSQLPKDRFSAERLKGVDSTLKIQPAKLEDSAVYLCASSFAGMNTEAFFGQGTRLTVV.

The V and J genes are TRBV4-1 and TRBJ1-4, with a possible D match to TRBD1 (6 bases). CDR3 length equals 14 residues. V was clipped by 4 bases and J by 11 bases, with 17 bases between them. Looked up from germline, CDR1 is MGHRA and CDR2 is YSYEKL. The CDR3, as DNA: TGCGCCAGCAGCCCGGGCGGGGGGCTTCGGAAACTGTTTTTT. Translation gives CASSPGGGLRKLFF.

The CDR3 reads CASSLGTGEKLFF. CDR3 sequence (DNA): TGCGCCAGCAGCTTGGGGACAGGCGAAAAACTGTTTTTT. The chain employs TRBV5-1 and TRBJ1-4; TRBD1 matches at 7 bases. The CDR3 loop spans 13 amino acids. With V trimmed by 0 bases and J by 8 bases, 1 base remained unmatched. Germline CDR1 reads SGHRS; CDR2 reads YFSETQ.

V gene TRBV5-6 combines with J gene TRBJ1-2; the match to TRBD1 covers 9 bases. CDR3 size: 15 residues. Germline CDR1 is SGHDT and CDR2 is YYEEEE. The J segment lost 4 bases and the V segment lost 4 bases, leaving 8 bases of the junction unmatched. The CDR3 is CASSENRGLGYGYTF. CDR3 DNA sequence: TGTGCCAGCAGCGAAAACAGGGGGCTGGGCTATGGCTACACCTTC.

The chain uses TRBV11-3 and TRBJ2-2; no definite D call. This CDR3 region has 16 residues. Trimming took 1 base from V and 1 from J, leaving 10 bases between them. Germline CDR1 reads SGHNT; CDR2 reads YENEEA. CDR3 amino acids: CASSLGGTRNTGELFF. The CDR3 nucleotides are TGTGCCAGCAGCTTAGGGGGTACAAGGAACACCGGGGAGCTGTTTTTT.

With regard to this clone: Mismatch with germline at one junction end may stem from a read error. This chain uses TRBV6-1 with TRBJ1-1; D remains ambiguous. Germline assignment: CDR1 MNHNS and CDR2 SASEGT. This CDR3 spans 9 amino acids. The CDR3 DNA reads TGCGCCGGTGGCACTGAAGCTTTCTTT. Its translation: CAGGTEAFF.

J is TRBJ2-1 and V is TRBV2, with 9 bases aligning to TRBD1. The germline V gene encodes CDR1 SNHLY and CDR2 FYNNEI. CDR3 size: 17 residues. Germline trimming cut 4 bases from V and 8 bases from J; bases unmatched to any gene: 15. The CDR3 DNA reads TGTGCCAGCAGTGGAGGACAGGGGAGTATGATTGGGGATGAGCAGTTCTTC. Amino acids: CASSGGQGSMIGDEQFF.